Presented here are 22 T cell receptor beta chains from one specimen sequenced in a study of regulatory T cells in long-lasting Graves disease. Assembly of TCR beta libraries relied on iRepertoire HTBI primers together with Arm-PCR of CDR3 regions. One entry per CDR3 protein results from TCRdb running MiXCR on the multiplex PCR reads. The repertoire holds 450,000 or so distinct CDR3 sequences, with about 20% as singletons. Time point of the sample: persistent/refractory GD, antithyroid drugs over 5 years with positive TRAb. Generation of the TCR library employed RNA extracted from PBMCs. The sequencing used peripheral blood mononuclear cells (PBMCs), collected when the disease was refractory, from a patient treated with antithyroid drugs. The receptors come from a female donor with Graves disease.

In its sample, this clonotype was seen many times. The chain has TRBV29-1 and TRBJ1-2; D not certain. With 3 bases removed from V and 6 bases from J, the gap between germline ends came to 11 bases. Germline values: CDR1 SQVTM, CDR2 ANQGSEA. The CDR3 runs to 12 residues. The CDR3 bases are TGCAGCGTTGAGAGGGATCTGGATGGCTACACCTTC. Protein: CSVERDLDGYTF.

The J gene is TRBJ2-7, the V gene TRBV7-8, with D hard to call. This CDR3 contains 12 residues. Trimming left V 1 base short and J 10 bases short, with 11 bases between. CDR1 SGHVS and CDR2 FQNEAQ come from the germline V gene. The CDR3 DNA reads TGTGCCAGCAGCTTAGACTTGGGCCGTCAGTACTTC. It is translated as CASSLDLGRQYF.

There are a few counts of this clonotype. The chain employs TRBV20-1 and TRBJ2-3; either TRBD1 or TRBD2 may supply D (5 bases each). Germline V gene lookup returns CDR1 DFQATT and CDR2 SNEGSKA (reference sequence). V was shortened by 0 bases and J by 4 bases, with 17 bases between the two germline ends. The CDR3 has 16 residues. The DNA for the CDR3 is TGCAGTGCTAGAGAAGGGACCTTCCGGGCACCAGATACGCAGTATTTT. Its protein is CSAREGTFRAPDTQYF.

V gene TRBV19 combines with J gene TRBJ1-2; D remains unclear. V was pared by 5 bases and J by 5 bases, with 9 bases between. The CDR3 length is 12 residues. The germline V gene encodes CDR1 LNHDA and CDR2 SQIVND (reference sequence). The DNA for the CDR3 is TGTGCCAGTAGTGCAGGCCTATATGGCTACACCTTC. Protein: CASSAGLYGYTF.

The rearrangement links TRBV20-1 to TRBJ2-4; the match to TRBD1 covers 7 bases. The junction had 6 bases not matched to a gene; V was cut back by 5 bases and J by 8 bases. CDR1 and CDR2 from the germline V gene are DFQATT and SNEGSKA (reference sequence). CDR3 length: 12 residues. The DNA for the CDR3 is TGCAGTGCTTACCTACAGGGGCACATTCAGTACTTC. Protein: CSAYLQGHIQYF.

The V and J genes are TRBV5-6 and TRBJ1-1; TRBD1 matches 10 bases. The V gene end was trimmed by 3 bases and the J gene end by 0 bases; junction bases not matched to a gene: 5. Germline CDR1 and CDR2: SGHDT and YYEEEE. This CDR3 spans 16 amino acids. CDR3 nucleotides: TGTGCCAGCAGCTCCATGGGACAGGGGCTGAACACTGAAGCTTTCTTT. This gives the protein CASSSMGQGLNTEAFF. Based on the CDR3 plus reference TRBV5-6 and TRBJ1-1, the full variable domain is DAGVTQSPTHLIKTRGQQVTLRCSPKSGHDTVSWYQQALGQGPQFIFQYYEEEERQRGNFPDRFSGHQFPNYSSELNVNALLLGDSALYLCASSSMGQGLNTEAFFGQGTRLTVV.

V usage is TRBV6-5 and J usage is TRBJ2-5; D perhaps matches TRBD2 (5 bases). The V end lost 4 bases, the J end lost 5 bases, and 8 bases lay between the germline ends. The germline gives CDR1 MNHEY, CDR2 SVGAGI. The CDR3 runs 12 residues. The CDR3 bases are TGTGCCAGCAGTTCGCGGGTGGAGACCCAGTACTTC. Protein sequence: CASSSRVETQYF.

The CDR3 is CASSEYGTDNTEAFF. The CDR3 DNA sequence: TGTGCCAGCAGTGAATACGGGACAGATAACACTGAAGCTTTCTTT. The chain joins TRBV25-1 to TRBJ1-1; TRBD1 agrees at 7 bases. Per the germline V gene, CDR1 is MGHDK and CDR2 is SYGVNS. The CDR3 runs 15 residues. The V and J ends lost 0 bases and 2 bases, in that order; junction bases with no gene match: 3.

This clonotype turned up a few times. The V and J genes are TRBV7-3 and TRBJ1-4; a possible D gene is TRBD1 (5 bases). V was pared by 2 bases and J by 3 bases, with 16 bases between. The V gene's germline CDR1 is SGHTA and CDR2 FQGTGA. This CDR3 contains 17 residues. The CDR3 reads CASSLYPRGSANEKLFF. CDR3 bases: TGTGCCAGCAGCTTATACCCAAGGGGATCGGCTAATGAAAAACTGTTTTTT.

Comments on this clonotype: A read error may be the cause here, since a much bigger clone is one base away. The CDR3 does not close with the conserved phenylalanine or tryptophan, likely indicating a read error. In nucleotides, the CDR3 is TGTGCCAGCAGCCCCCGACTAGCGTCTCTGGTGGAGACCCAGTACTCC. Translated, it gives CASSPRLASLVETQYS. V gene TRBV5-6 combines with J gene TRBJ2-5; 8 positions agree with TRBD2. Germline trimming cut 4 bases from V and 5 bases from J; bases unmatched to any gene: 13. The CDR3 is made up of 16 amino acids. Germline CDR1 SGHDT, CDR2 YYEEEE.

The chain uses TRBV7-9 and TRBJ1-5, with TRBD1 as a possible D gene (6 bases). Germline CDR1 reads SEHNR; CDR2 reads FQNEAQ (reference sequence). This CDR3 has 14 residues. V was cut by 5 bases and J by 4 bases, with 12 bases left in between. The CDR3 sequence: CASSARGSNQPQHF. As DNA, the CDR3 is TGTGCCAGCAGCGCAAGGGGGTCGAATCAGCCCCAGCATTTT.

This clonotype has a single count. V is TRBV6-1 and J is TRBJ2-1; the D gene is possibly TRBD1 (5 bases). V was cut by 3 bases and J by 14 bases, with 20 bases left in between. Germline CDR1 MNHNS, CDR2 SASEGT. The CDR3 totals 14 residues. CDR3 nucleotide sequence: TGTGCCAGCAGTGACCGGGCAGGGCGATCGGTTGAGTTCTTC. Amino acid sequence: CASSDRAGRSVEFF.

This clonotype has a handful of counts. V and J are TRBV20-1 and TRBJ2-7; the match to TRBD2 covers 9 bases. The CDR3 consists of 15 residues. Per germline, CDR1 DFQATT and CDR2 SNEGSKA (reference sequence). J gave up 6 bases and V 6 bases, and 15 bases lay outside the gene matches. CDR3 nucleotide sequence: TGCAGTGCGGGGGGTAGCGGGGGCCCCACTGGCGAGCAGTACTTC. Its protein is CSAGGSGGPTGEQYF.

The genes are TRBV6-7 and TRBJ1-6; D ambiguous. TRBV6-7 is recorded as an ORF, its role being uncertain. V dropped 4 bases and J dropped 7 bases, with 14 bases sitting between them. The CDR3 has 15 residues. The CDR3 loop reads CASSFLLPGNSPLHF. The CDR3 region has the DNA TGTGCCAGCAGTTTTCTTTTGCCCGGGAATTCACCCCTCCACTTT.

Concerning this clonotype itself: This could be a read error, since a much larger clone is one nucleotide away. J is TRBJ2-1 and V is TRBV28; D remains unclear. CDR1 MDHEN and CDR2 SYDVKM come from the germline V gene. V shed 2 bases and J shed 3 bases, with 14 bases lying between them. CDR3 length equals 16 residues. CDR3 nucleotides: TGTGCCAGCAGTTTACTGGGCAGAGACGTCTACAATGAGCAGTTCTTC. Translating it yields CASSLLGRDVYNEQFF.

This clonotype was recorded a few times. The CDR3, as DNA: TGTGCCAGCAGCCTGCCCAATGGTGAAGCTTTCTTT. Translation: CASSLPNGEAFF. V is TRBV7-2 and J is TRBJ1-1; D is uncertain. This CDR3 contains 12 residues. V was pared by 5 bases and J by 7 bases, with 11 bases between. Germline V gene data show CDR1 as SGHTA and CDR2 as FQGNSA.

At least ten counts were recorded for this clonotype. The chain recombines TRBV29-1 with TRBJ2-5; 12 bases map to TRBD2. CDR1 and CDR2 (germline): SQVTM, ANQGSEA. There are 15 residues in the CDR3. V lost 4 bases, J lost 4 bases, and 7 bases stayed unmatched. CDR3 bases: TGCAGCGTTGTGCTAGCGGGAGGGCCAGGAGAGACCCAGTACTTC. It yields the protein CSVVLAGGPGETQYF.

This clonotype showed up just a few times. The chain recombines TRBV3-1 with TRBJ1-2, with TRBD1 matching over 8 bases. CDR1 is LGHDT, CDR2 YNNKEL, per germline (reference sequence). This CDR3 comprises 13 residues. Trimming at V came to 4 bases and at J to 7 bases, leaving 5 bases not matched to a gene. CDR3 in amino acids: CASSLDRVFGYTF. Written as DNA, the CDR3 is TGTGCCAGCAGCCTGGACAGGGTGTTTGGCTACACCTTC.

The V call is TRBV4-3, the J call TRBJ1-4; D remains ambiguous. The CDR3 is made up of 14 amino acids. Germline CDR1 reads LGHNA; CDR2 reads YSLEER. Trimming left V 6 bases short and J 6 bases short, with 14 bases between. CDR3 coding DNA: TGCGCCAGCAGTGGCAGTGACAATTATGAAAAACTGTTTTTT. It specifies CASSGSDNYEKLFF.

The table lists this clonotype with many counts. The chain links TRBV6-1 to TRBJ2-5, with a tentative D call TRBD1 (6 bases). Trimming stripped 5 bases from V and 1 base from J, with 17 bases between. Germline CDR1 reads MNHNS; CDR2 reads SASEGT. CDR3 length equals 16 residues. Written as DNA, the CDR3 is TGTGCCAGCAGTATCTACCGGGACATAATCCAAGAGACCCAGTACTTC. It yields the protein CASSIYRDIIQETQYF.

In its sample, this clonotype was seen many times. The chain couples TRBV28 to TRBJ1-6; a possible D gene is TRBD1 (6 bases). This CDR3 region has 14 residues. Trimming took 5 bases from V and 9 from J, leaving 14 bases between them. Per the germline V gene, CDR1 is MDHEN and CDR2 is SYDVKM. CDR3 coding DNA: TGTGCCAGCAGTATACAGGGTAGGGGTTCACCCCTCCACTTT. As protein: CASSIQGRGSPLHF.

The chain couples TRBV19 to TRBJ2-5; D is unresolved. Trimming removed 3 bases at V and 5 bases at J, with 10 bases between. The CDR3 runs to 13 residues. The germline V gene has CDR1 LNHDA and CDR2 SQIVND (reference sequence). Here the CDR3 DNA reads TGTGCCAGTAGTATCCGTCCAGGCGAGACCCAGTACTTC. It yields the protein CASSIRPGETQYF.